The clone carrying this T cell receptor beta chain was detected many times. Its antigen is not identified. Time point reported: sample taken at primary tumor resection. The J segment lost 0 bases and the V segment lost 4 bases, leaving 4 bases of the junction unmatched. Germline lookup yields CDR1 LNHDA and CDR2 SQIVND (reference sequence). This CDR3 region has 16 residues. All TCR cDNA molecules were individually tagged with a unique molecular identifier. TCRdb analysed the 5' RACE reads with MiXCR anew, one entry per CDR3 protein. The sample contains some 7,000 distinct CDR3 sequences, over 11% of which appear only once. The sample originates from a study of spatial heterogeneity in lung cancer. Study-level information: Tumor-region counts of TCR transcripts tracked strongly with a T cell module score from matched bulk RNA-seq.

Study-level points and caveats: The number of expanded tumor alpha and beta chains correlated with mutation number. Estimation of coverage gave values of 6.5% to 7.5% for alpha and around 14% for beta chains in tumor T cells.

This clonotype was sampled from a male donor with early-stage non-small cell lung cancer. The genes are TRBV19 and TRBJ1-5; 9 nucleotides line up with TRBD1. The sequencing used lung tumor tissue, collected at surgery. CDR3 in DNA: TGTGCCAGTAGTAGCGGGACAGGGAGTAGCAATCAGCCCCAGCATTTT. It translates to CASSSGTGSSNQPQHF.